This T cell receptor (beta chain) is from a study of Ad26.COV2.S vaccination and SARS-CoV-2 variants. This CDR3 is built from 16 residues. Per germline, CDR1 SNHLY and CDR2 FYNNEI. V lost 6 bases, J lost 0 bases, and 5 bases stayed unmatched. The treatment here: about 20 received Ad26.COV2.S at low or high dose, single or two shots; about 5 received placebo; per-sample allocation not given. Samples came from day 63 after the first vaccine or placebo injection. The protocol was immunoSEQ multiplex PCR, while the TCRdb copy is restricted to in-frame clones and leaves out a portion. Of 350,000 to 500,000 clones listed, around 87% are singletons.

The input for sequencing was peripheral blood, taken in a trial of Ad26.COV2.S vaccine versus placebo. The gene calls are TRBV2 and TRBJ2-4; 10 positions match TRBD1. The sequence was collected from a person aged 18-65 years who received the Ad26.COV2.S COVID-19 vaccine or a placebo. CDR3 region: CASSTGTGEAKNIQYF. The DNA for the CDR3 is TGTGCCAGCAGCACCGGGACAGGGGAAGCCAAAAACATTCAGTACTTC. Complete variable domain (other parts from reference TRBV2 and TRBJ2-4): EPEVTQTPSHQVTQMGQEVILRCVPISNHLYFYWYRQILGQKVEFLVSFYNNEISEKSEIFDDQFSVERPDGSNFTLKIRSTKLEDSAMYFCASSTGTGEAKNIQYFGAGTRLSVL.